The source of this T cell receptor beta chain is a study of CD8 T cells in Susac syndrome (dated by TCRdb to between 2019 and 2020). Some background on the complete study: Repertoire sequencing was used to test whether CD8+ T cell activation and differentiation in Susac syndrome was antigen driven.

With respect to this clonotype: This receptor's antigen is unknown. One base away there is no much larger clone; base qualities are not given.

V loses 0 bases of germline sequence and J loses 4 bases, and the interval between the two ends is 16 bases. From its cysteine to its phenylalanine, the CDR3 spans 18 amino acids. Of the read, only the CDR3 DNA is kept; its 54 bases are in frame from base 1. RNA was extracted with the RNeasy kit and 0.5 to 1 ug was reverse transcribed using random hexamers. TCR beta CDR3 regions were amplified with the immunoSEQ multiplex PCR assay covering 54 Vbeta and 13 Jbeta segments. To correct PCR amplification bias, a synthetic template baseline was used for both primer optimization and computational correction. In the source study's methods: Reads were annotated to V, D and J genes according to IMGT and were analyzed with immunoSEQ Analyzer, with only productive sequences retained. To calculate clonality, Shannon entropy was normalized by log2 of the number of productive unique sequences and then subtracted from one. Public and private clones were assessed among the 100 most prevalent clones of each patient and control. Susac-specific clones were defined as absent from healthy and MS cohorts, 800 to 1,200 published viral clones and other ImmuneACCESS disease sequences. TCRdb cleaned the public reads at Q25 with fastp, built clones with MiXCR and kept in-frame beta chains. Duplicate CDR3 protein sequences are folded into a single record with the most common DNA and genes. In this record, the V and J calls reflect TCRdb's handling and not the investigators' own analysis. This sample has 200,000 or so distinct CDR3 sequences in its table, and 95% of those were observed once. Approximately 0.088% of the sample rests with the top ten.

On the study overall, not on this receptor specifically: The TCR sequencing and HLA analysis was acknowledged to have included a relatively small number of individuals.

High-throughput TCR beta sequencing profiled peripheral blood CD8+ and CD4+ T cells from healthy donors, Susac syndrome patients and multiple sclerosis patients. Treatment-naive patients with stable or active relapsing-remitting disease fulfilling revised McDonald criteria were used as multiple sclerosis controls. Bulk CD8+ and CD4+ T cells were purified by magnetic negative isolation, while CD8+ TEMRA cells were enriched using FACS. Blood was drawn into EDTA tubes, processed within 24 hours, and PBMCs were isolated by density gradient centrifugation. PBMCs intended for TCR sequencing were cryopreserved in liquid nitrogen and thawed later in a water bath at 37 degrees C. The sorted or isolated CD4+, CD8+ and CD8+ TEMRA cells had a purity of 90% or higher.

This sequence uses TRBV12-3 or TRBV12-4 and TRBJ1-6; TRBD1 might be the D gene, on 6 matching bases. The specimen sequenced was CD4+ T cells from PBMCs. The receptor comes from a human donor with multiple sclerosis. The encoded CDR3 is CASSLALQGNPYNSPLHF. The DNA is as follows: TGTGCCAGCAGTTTAGCGCTCCAGGGGAACCCTTATAATTCACCCCTCCACTTT.